Detailed here is one T cell receptor (beta chain). The specificity of this receptor is unknown. One base away there is no much larger clone; base qualities are not given. Libraries came from the immunoSEQ multiplex PCR assay. What TCRdb holds here is the immuneACCESS table cut down to in-frame rearrangements. Part of the clones is not present; checked against another copy, under half of the missing clones reflect an unresolved V gene, and the others are unexplained. The sample table contains about 85,000 clones; only one count was recorded for approximately 94% of them. The ten largest clones take up less than 0.3% of the sample. The sample is drawn from a study of technical replicates of blood from a handful of donors (dated by TCRdb to the late 2010s). The cysteine opens and the phenylalanine closes a CDR3 of 13 amino acids. Only the CDR3 region is kept as DNA, spanning 39 bases read in frame from base 1. CDR1 MNHEY and CDR2 SMNVEV were looked up in the germline V gene (reference sequence). At the junction V is shortened by 2 bases and J by 2 bases, with 5 bases in between.

Sequences were obtained from T cells isolated from PBMCs. The rearrangement joined TRBV27 to TRBJ2-3; the D gene is unclear. This sequence originates from a human donor in good health. The nucleotide sequence reads TGTGCCAGCAGTTTAAGACTCACAGATACGCAGTATTTT. Its amino acids are CASSLRLTDTQYF.